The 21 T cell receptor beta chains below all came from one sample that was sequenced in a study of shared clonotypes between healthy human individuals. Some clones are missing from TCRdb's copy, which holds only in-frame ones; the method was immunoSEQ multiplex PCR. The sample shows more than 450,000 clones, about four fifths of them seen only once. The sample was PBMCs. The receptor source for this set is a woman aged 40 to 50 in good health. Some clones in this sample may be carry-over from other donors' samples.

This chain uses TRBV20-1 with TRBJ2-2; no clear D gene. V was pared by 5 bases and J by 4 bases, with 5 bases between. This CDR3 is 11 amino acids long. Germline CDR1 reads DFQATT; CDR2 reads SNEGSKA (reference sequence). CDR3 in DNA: TGCAGTGCTGGGGTCACCGGGGAGCTGTTTTTT. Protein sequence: CSAGVTGELFF.

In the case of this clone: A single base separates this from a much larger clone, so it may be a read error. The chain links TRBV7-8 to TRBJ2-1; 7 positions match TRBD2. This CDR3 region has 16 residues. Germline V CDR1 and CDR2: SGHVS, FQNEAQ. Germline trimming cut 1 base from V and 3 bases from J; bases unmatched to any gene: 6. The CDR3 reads CASSLGGGSGYNEQFF. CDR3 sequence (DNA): TGTGCCAGCAGCTTAGGGGGCGGGAGCGGCTACAATGAGCAGTTCTTC.

CDR3 nucleotide sequence: TGTGCCAGCAGTTACTTATCCAGGAACACCGGGGAGCTGTTTTTT. This encodes CASSYLSRNTGELFF. The V call is TRBV6-5, the J call TRBJ2-2; D not certain. With 1 base removed from V and 1 base from J, the gap between germline ends came to 7 bases. The germline gives CDR1 MNHEY, CDR2 SVGAGI. There are 15 residues in the CDR3.

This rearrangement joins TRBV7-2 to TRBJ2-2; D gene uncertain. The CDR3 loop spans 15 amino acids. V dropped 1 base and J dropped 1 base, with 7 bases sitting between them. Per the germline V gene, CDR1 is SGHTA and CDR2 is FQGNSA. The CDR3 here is CASSLGLVNTGELFF. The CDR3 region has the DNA TGTGCCAGCAGCTTAGGTCTGGTGAACACCGGGGAGCTGTTTTTT.

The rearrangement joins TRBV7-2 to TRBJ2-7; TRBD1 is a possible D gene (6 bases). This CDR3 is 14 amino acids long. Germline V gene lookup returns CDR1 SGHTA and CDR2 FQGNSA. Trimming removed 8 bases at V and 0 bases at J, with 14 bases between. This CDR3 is CASSGTISSYEQYF. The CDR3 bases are TGTGCCAGCTCAGGGACAATTAGCTCCTACGAGCAGTACTTC.

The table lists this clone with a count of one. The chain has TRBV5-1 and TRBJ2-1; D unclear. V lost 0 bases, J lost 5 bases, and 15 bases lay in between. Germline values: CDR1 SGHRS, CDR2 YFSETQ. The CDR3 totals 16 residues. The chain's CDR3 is CASSLVAGGRDNEQFF. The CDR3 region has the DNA TGCGCCAGCAGCTTGGTGGCAGGTGGTAGGGACAATGAGCAGTTCTTC.

The CDR3, as DNA: TGTGCCAGCAGCTTGGGCAGGGGGAGGGTCACTGAAGCTTTCTTT. Residues: CASSLGRGRVTEAFF. The J gene is TRBJ1-1, the V gene TRBV7-9; TRBD1 matches at 7 bases. Germline values: CDR1 SEHNR, CDR2 FQNEAQ (reference sequence). The CDR3 extends over 15 amino acids. The V gene end was trimmed by 3 bases and the J gene end by 4 bases; junction bases not matched to a gene: 8.

In DNA form, the CDR3 reads TGCGCCAGCAGCCAAGACCCTGCGGGACGGACCTATGGCTACACCTTC. It yields the protein CASSQDPAGRTYGYTF. V gene TRBV4-1 combines with J gene TRBJ1-2, with D maybe TRBD1 (5 bases). CDR1 MGHRA and CDR2 YSYEKL come from the germline V gene. The CDR3 has 16 residues. V lost 0 bases and J 4 bases, leaving 15 bases between the germline ends.

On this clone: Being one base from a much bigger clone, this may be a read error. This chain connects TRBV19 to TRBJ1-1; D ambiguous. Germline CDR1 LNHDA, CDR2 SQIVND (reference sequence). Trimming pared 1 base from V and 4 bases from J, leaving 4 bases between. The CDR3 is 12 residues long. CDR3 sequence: CASSIGATEAFF. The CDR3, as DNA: TGTGCCAGTAGTATAGGGGCCACTGAAGCTTTCTTT.

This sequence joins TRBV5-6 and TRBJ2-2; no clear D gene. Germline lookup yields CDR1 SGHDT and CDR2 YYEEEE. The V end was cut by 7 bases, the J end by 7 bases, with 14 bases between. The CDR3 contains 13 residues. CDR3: CASGLGPGGELFF. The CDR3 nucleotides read TGTGCCAGCGGATTAGGCCCAGGCGGGGAGCTGTTTTTT.

The DNA of the CDR3 is TGTGCCAGCAGCTTAGAGGTCAGACAGGCGAACACCGGGGAGCTGTTTTTT. Translation: CASSLEVRQANTGELFF. The J gene is TRBJ2-2, the V gene TRBV7-8; D is perhaps TRBD1 (6 bases). This CDR3 has 17 residues. Germline V gene lookup returns CDR1 SGHVS and CDR2 FQNEAQ. Trimming cost V 1 base and J 0 bases, with 12 bases left between them.

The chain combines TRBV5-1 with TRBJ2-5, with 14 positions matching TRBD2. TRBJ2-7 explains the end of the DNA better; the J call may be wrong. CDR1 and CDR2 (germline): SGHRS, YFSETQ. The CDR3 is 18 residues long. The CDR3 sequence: CASSVGLAGGPSSYEQYF. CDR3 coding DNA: TGCGCCAGCAGCGTCGGACTAGCGGGAGGCCCTAGCTCCTACGAGCAGTACTTC.

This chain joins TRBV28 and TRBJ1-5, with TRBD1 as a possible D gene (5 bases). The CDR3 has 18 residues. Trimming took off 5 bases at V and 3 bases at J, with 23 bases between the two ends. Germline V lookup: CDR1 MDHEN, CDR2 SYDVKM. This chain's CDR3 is CASSPRGAALGLNQPQHF. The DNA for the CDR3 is TGTGCCAGCAGTCCCCGTGGGGCGGCGCTAGGGCTCAATCAGCCCCAGCATTTT. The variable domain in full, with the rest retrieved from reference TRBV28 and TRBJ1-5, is DVKVTQSSRYLVKRTGEKVFLECVQDMDHENMFWYRQDPGLGLRLIYFSYDVKMKEKGDIPEGYSVSREKKERFSLILESASTNQTSMYLCASSPRGAALGLNQPQHFGDGTRLSIL.

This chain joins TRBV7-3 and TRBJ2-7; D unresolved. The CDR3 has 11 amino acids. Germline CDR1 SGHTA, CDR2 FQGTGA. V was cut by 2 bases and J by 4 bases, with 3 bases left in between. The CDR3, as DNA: TGTGCCAGCAGCTTATCTTACGAGCAGTACTTC. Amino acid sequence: CASSLSYEQYF.

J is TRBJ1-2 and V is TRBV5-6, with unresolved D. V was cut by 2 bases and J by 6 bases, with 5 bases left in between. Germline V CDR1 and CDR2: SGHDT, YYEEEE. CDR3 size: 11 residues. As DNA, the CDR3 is TGTGCCAGCAGCTTTCGAGATGGCTACACCTTC. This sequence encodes CASSFRDGYTF.

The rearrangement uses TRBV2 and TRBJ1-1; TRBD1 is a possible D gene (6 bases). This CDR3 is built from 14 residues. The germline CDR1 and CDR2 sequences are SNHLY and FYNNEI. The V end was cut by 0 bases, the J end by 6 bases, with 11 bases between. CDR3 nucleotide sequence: TGTGCCAGCAGTGAAGCGGGATCAGGGGCTGAAGCTTTCTTT. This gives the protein CASSEAGSGAEAFF.

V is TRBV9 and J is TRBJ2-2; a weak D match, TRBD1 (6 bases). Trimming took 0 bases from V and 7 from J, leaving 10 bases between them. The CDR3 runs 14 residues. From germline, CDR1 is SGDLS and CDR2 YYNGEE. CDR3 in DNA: TGTGCCAGCAGCGTAGGGGGGCGAATCGGGGAGCTGTTTTTT. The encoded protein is CASSVGGRIGELFF. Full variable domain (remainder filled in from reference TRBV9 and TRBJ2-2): DSGVTQTPKHLITATGQRVTLRCSPRSGDLSVYWYQQSLDQGLQFLIQYYNGEERAKGNILERFSAQQFPDLHSELNLSSLELGDSALYFCASSVGGRIGELFFGEGSRLTVL.

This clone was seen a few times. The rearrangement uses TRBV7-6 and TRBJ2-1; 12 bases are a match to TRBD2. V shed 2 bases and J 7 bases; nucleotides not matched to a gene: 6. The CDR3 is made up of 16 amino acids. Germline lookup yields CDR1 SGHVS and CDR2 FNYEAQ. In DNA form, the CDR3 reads TGTGCCAGCAGCTTATTACCGGGACTAGCGGGTAATGAGCAGTTCTTC. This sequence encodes CASSLLPGLAGNEQFF.

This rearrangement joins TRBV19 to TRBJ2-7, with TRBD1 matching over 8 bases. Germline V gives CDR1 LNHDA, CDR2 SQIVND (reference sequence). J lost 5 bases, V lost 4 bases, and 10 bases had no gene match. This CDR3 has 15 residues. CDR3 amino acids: CASSRLQGGVDEQYF. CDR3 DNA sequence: TGTGCCAGTAGTAGACTACAGGGGGGCGTCGACGAGCAGTACTTC.

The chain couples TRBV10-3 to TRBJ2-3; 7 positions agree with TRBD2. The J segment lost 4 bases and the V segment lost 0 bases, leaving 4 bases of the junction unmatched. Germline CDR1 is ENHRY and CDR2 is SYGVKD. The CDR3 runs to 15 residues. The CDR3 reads CAISESGGSADTQYF. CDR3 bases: TGTGCCATCAGTGAGTCTGGCGGGAGCGCAGATACGCAGTATTTT.

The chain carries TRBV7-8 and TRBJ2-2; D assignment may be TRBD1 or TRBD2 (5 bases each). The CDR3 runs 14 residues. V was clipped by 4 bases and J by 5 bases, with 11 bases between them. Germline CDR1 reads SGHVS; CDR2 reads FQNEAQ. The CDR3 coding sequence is TGTGCCAGCAGCTCGGGACCGATGACCGGGGAGCTGTTTTTT. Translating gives CASSSGPMTGELFF.